This record looks at one T cell receptor (beta chain) sequence and its context. This table comes from immunoSEQ multiplex PCR, and its TCRdb copy is limited to in-frame clones, with some not included. The sample includes roughly 2.1 million clones, more than 85% of them seen just once. This specimen comes from a study of shared clonotypes between healthy human individuals. Only CD45RO-negative cells positively selected for CCR7 counted as naive CD8 cells, so terminally differentiated effector memory CD45RA+ cells were excluded. Caucasian adults living in Nashville, Tennessee, provided all samples. CDR1 is SQVTM, CDR2 ANQGSEA, per germline. Trimming removed 5 bases from V and 6 bases from J, with 11 bases in between. The CDR3 runs 12 residues.

The source of this sequence is a man between 18 and 35 years old in good health. Some clones in this sample may be carry-over from other donors' samples. Sequencing was done on a sample of naive CD8+ T cells from PBMCs. The V call is TRBV29-1, the J call TRBJ2-1; D gene uncertain. The CDR3, as DNA: TGCAGCGTTTTCTTGTGGGGCAATGAGCAGTTCTTC. Its translation is CSVFLWGNEQFF.